The 19 T cell receptor beta chains below all came from one sample that was sequenced in a study of metastatic and nonmetastatic thyroid tumors. TCRdb reanalyzed the PCR reads with MiXCR. The sample holds approximately 6,000 clones, around 29% seen once. Ahead of thyroid surgery, no patient had received treatment of any kind. Sample: adjacent normal tissue. These receptors were taken from a female donor with papillary thyroid cancer or a benign thyroid nodule (not recorded which). Some clones in this sample may be carry-over from other donors' samples.

This clone showed up many times. The J gene is TRBJ2-2, the V gene TRBV11-1; 10 bases map to TRBD1. CDR1 and CDR2 (germline): SGHAT, FQDESV (reference sequence). The length of the CDR3 is 17 residues. V shed 8 bases and J 4 bases; nucleotides not matched to a gene: 13. CDR3 loop: CASALRRGTGATGELFF. The DNA of the CDR3 is TGTGCCAGCGCCCTTAGGAGGGGGACAGGGGCCACCGGGGAGCTGTTTTTT.

This clone appeared a few times. The chain employs TRBV11-2 and TRBJ2-7; D call uncertain. Between the trimmed V and J ends, which lost 0 bases and 3 bases, there was a span of 3 bases. The germline V gene encodes CDR1 SGHAT and CDR2 FQNNGV. This CDR3 comprises 12 residues. The CDR3 sequence is CASSLENYEQYF. As DNA, the CDR3 is TGTGCCAGCAGCTTAGAGAACTACGAGCAGTACTTC.

V and J are TRBV11-1 and TRBJ1-2; D unclear. Germline assignment: CDR1 SGHAT and CDR2 FQDESV (reference sequence). V gave up 2 bases and J gave up 0 bases, with 7 bases separating them. The CDR3 runs to 14 residues. In DNA form, the CDR3 reads TGTGCCAGCAGCTTAACCGCTACTAACTATGGCTACACCTTC. Encoded protein: CASSLTATNYGYTF.

This clone was seen a few times. CDR3 sequence reads: CASSYRGRFWGYTF. The CDR3 region has the DNA TGTGCCAGCAGTTACAGGGGGCGATTTTGGGGCTACACCTTC. The V gene is TRBV28, the J gene TRBJ1-2, with TRBD1 identical over 9 bases. After removal of 4 bases from V and 8 bases from J, the junction contained 8 bases not matched to a gene. Looked up from germline, CDR1 is MDHEN and CDR2 is SYDVKM. This CDR3 contains 14 residues.

By share of the sample, this clone is medium-sized (0.01 to 0.1%). The chain has TRBV11-2 and TRBJ2-1, with D possibly called TRBD1 or TRBD2 (6 bases each). Germline V gives CDR1 SGHAT, CDR2 FQNNGV. The V gene lost 2 bases and the J gene lost 3 bases, with 11 bases spanning the gap. The CDR3 is made up of 15 amino acids. The DNA of the CDR3 is TGTGCCAGCAGCTTACGAGGGGGGTTCTACAATGAGCAGTTCTTC. Translation: CASSLRGGFYNEQFF.

This clone occurred a few times. The chain couples TRBV6-2 or TRBV6-3 to TRBJ2-7, with D unresolved. Trimming took off 0 bases at V and 12 bases at J, with 6 bases between the two ends. This CDR3 spans 10 amino acids. Germline values: CDR1 MNHEY, CDR2 SVGEGT. Here the CDR3 DNA reads TGTGCCAGCAGTTACTCGAAGCTGTACTTC. It is translated as CASSYSKLYF.

The chain uses TRBV7-3 and TRBJ1-6; no clear D gene. Per germline, CDR1 SGHTA and CDR2 FQGTGA. V was trimmed by 0 bases and J by 4 bases, leaving 7 bases between them. There are 15 residues in the CDR3. The CDR3 DNA sequence: TGTGCCAGCAGCTTAACTGGACTGTATAATTCACCCCTCCACTTT. The encoded protein is CASSLTGLYNSPLHF.

This clone is categorized as medium-sized (0.01 to 0.1%). V and J are TRBV6-4 and TRBJ2-2; no definite D call. The V gene's germline CDR1 is MRHNA and CDR2 SNTAGT. The V end lost 4 bases, the J end lost 4 bases, and 10 bases lay between the germline ends. The CDR3 extends over 14 amino acids. The CDR3 spells CASSAQRGTGELFF. The CDR3, as DNA: TGTGCCAGCAGTGCACAGCGTGGCACCGGGGAGCTGTTTTTT.

V is TRBV10-3 and J is TRBJ1-1; D is unresolved. V was pared by 3 bases and J by 3 bases, with 17 bases between. Per germline, CDR1 ENHRY and CDR2 SYGVKD. CDR3 length: 16 amino acids. The CDR3 nucleotides read TGTGCCATCAGTGATCAACGTGGGTGTGTGGACACTGAAGCTTTCTTT. Its protein product is CAISDQRGCVDTEAFF.

This rearrangement joins TRBV4-1 to TRBJ2-5; 16 bases map to TRBD2. CDR1 MGHRA and CDR2 YSYEKL come from the germline V gene. Trimming took 3 bases from V and 3 from J; bases not matched to a gene: 10. This CDR3 is 19 amino acids long. The CDR3 coding sequence is TGCGCCAGCAGCCACCCGGGACTAGCGGGGGGGCCGTACAAAGAGACCCAGTACTTC. Encoded protein: CASSHPGLAGGPYKETQYF.

In this sample, this clone turned up a few times. The chain uses TRBV12-3 or TRBV12-4 and TRBJ2-1; 8 bases line up with TRBD1. The V segment lost 3 bases and the J segment 5 bases; nucleotides outside the gene matches: 6. CDR3 length: 15 amino acids. The DNA of the CDR3 is TGTGCCAGCAGTTTGGCCGGGACAGGCAACAATGAGCAGTTCTTC. Amino acid sequence: CASSLAGTGNNEQFF.

The chain carries TRBV24-1 and TRBJ2-5; a possible D gene is TRBD1 (6 bases). CDR1 KGHDR and CDR2 SFDVKD come from the germline V gene. There are 15 residues in the CDR3. The V gene lost 6 bases and the J gene lost 2 bases, with 15 bases spanning the gap. DNA of the CDR3: TGTGCCACCAGTTGGTCCGGGACACTACAAGAGACCCAGTACTTC. Its protein is CATSWSGTLQETQYF.

This clone was picked up a small number of times. The junction and the germline gene differ at one end; a read error may be behind it. The rearrangement joins TRBV9 to TRBJ1-5, with D possibly TRBD1 on 5 matching bases. CDR3 length equals 14 residues. CDR1 SGDLS and CDR2 YYNGEE come from the germline V gene. DNA for the CDR3: TGTGCCAGCAGAGGTGGGACTGGCAATGAGCCCCAGCATTTT. It codes for CASRGGTGNEPQHF.

This clone was counted only a few times. The chain links TRBV28 to TRBJ2-1; possibly TRBD1 for D (5 bases). Germline loops: CDR1 MDHEN, CDR2 SYDVKM. The CDR3 is made up of 16 amino acids. With 8 bases removed from V and 0 bases from J, the gap between germline ends came to 17 bases. The CDR3 sequence: CASLRIRGSSYNEQFF. DNA of the CDR3: TGTGCCAGCCTCCGAATAAGGGGAAGCTCCTACAATGAGCAGTTCTTC.

On this clone: One end of the junction is discordant with germline, which a read error may explain. The V gene is TRBV20-1, the J gene TRBJ2-1; D is possibly TRBD2 (6 bases). The CDR3 covers 18 residues. CDR1 and CDR2 (germline): DFQATT, SNEGSKA (reference sequence). CDR3: CSARDLAGIGSLHNERFF. In nucleotides, the CDR3 is TGCAGTGCTAGAGATCTCGCGGGAATAGGGTCCCTCCACAATGAGCGGTTCTTC.

This chain links TRBV12-3 or TRBV12-4 with TRBJ2-3; 8 bases agree with TRBD2. V lost 8 bases to trimming and J lost 1 base; unmatched junction nucleotides: 14. CDR3 length: 17 residues. CDR3 DNA sequence: TGTGCCAGCGGTATCCTTGCCGGGGGGGCCGGCACAGATACGCAGTATTTT. It encodes CASGILAGGAGTDTQYF.

This chain connects TRBV7-6 to TRBJ2-7; the D gene could be TRBD1 or TRBD2 (5 bases each). This CDR3 comprises 17 residues. The V end was cut by 7 bases, the J end by 0 bases, with 22 bases between. Germline loops: CDR1 SGHVS, CDR2 FNYEAQ. In DNA form, the CDR3 reads TGTGCCAGCATCCCTATTGTTGAGGGGCCAATCTCCTACGAGCAGTACTTC. Protein product: CASIPIVEGPISYEQYF.

This clone has only a few counts. The V and J genes are TRBV12-3 or TRBV12-4 and TRBJ1-5; D is possibly TRBD1 (5 bases). V gave up 6 bases and J gave up 5 bases, with 14 bases separating them. The CDR3 has 14 amino acids. The CDR3 region has the DNA TGTGCCAGCAGCCGAGACAGTTCCGATCAGCCCCAGCATTTT. It yields the protein CASSRDSSDQPQHF.

Sample share makes this clone large (0.1 to 1%). The chain has TRBV28 and TRBJ2-2; maybe TRBD1 (6 bases). This CDR3 contains 17 residues. With 3 bases removed from V and 1 base from J, the gap between germline ends came to 15 bases. CDR1 and CDR2 from the germline V gene are MDHEN and SYDVKM. Here the CDR3 reads CASSFLSVGQNTGELFF. The CDR3 DNA reads as TGTGCCAGCAGTTTCTTAAGTGTGGGACAGAACACCGGGGAGCTGTTTTTT.